Presented here are 32 T cell receptor beta chains from one specimen sequenced in a study of blood T cells in healthy people across ages (dated by TCRdb to between 2015 and 2017). Library construction relied on 5' RACE. TCRdb records Illumina HiSeq 2500 as the sequencer. A second 7 to 11 cycle PCR used a sample-barcoded 5' primer and a J-beta primer mix. TCRdb itself trimmed the public reads at Q25 with fastp, ran MiXCR and retained productive beta chains. Rows matching on CDR3 protein sequence are summarized as one entry with the most common DNA and genes. The sample includes fewer than 900,000 distinct CDR3 sequences, with more than 40% observed a single time. Around a third of the sample rests with the top ten. Sequencing was carried out using blood. The origin of the receptors is a woman in her sixties or seventies in good health.

This chain uses TRBV3-1 with TRBJ2-5, with D perhaps TRBD2 (6 bases). V lost 1 base and J lost 2, with 20 bases in between. The length of the CDR3 is 18 residues. Germline lookup yields CDR1 LGHDT and CDR2 YNNKEL (reference sequence). Here the CDR3 reads CASSQGLGLEPGQETQYF. CDR3 DNA: TGTGCCAGCAGCCAAGGGCTGGGACTGGAGCCCGGACAAGAGACCCAGTACTTC.

This clonotype was counted many times. The rearrangement joins TRBV24-1 to TRBJ2-1; 7 nucleotides agree with TRBD2. In germline, CDR1 is KGHDR, CDR2 SFDVKD. Unmatched junction bases numbered 5, after V lost 0 bases and J lost 7 bases. The CDR3 contains 15 residues. The CDR3 nucleotides read TGTGCCACCAGTGATTTGCAGTGGACTAGTAATGAGCAGTTCTTC. Translation: CATSDLQWTSNEQFF.

The chain carries TRBV6-5 and TRBJ1-4, with D unclear. V was shortened by 2 bases and J by 4 bases, with 8 bases between the two germline ends. The CDR3 runs 14 residues. Germline V gene sequence: CDR1 MNHEY, CDR2 SVGAGI. CDR3 sequence reads: CASSYGSLNEKLFF. CDR3 in DNA: TGTGCCAGCAGTTACGGAAGCCTTAATGAAAAACTGTTTTTT.

This clonotype was counted at least ten times. The rearrangement uses TRBV9 and TRBJ2-1; 9 nucleotides agree with TRBD2. The CDR3 totals 15 residues. Germline lookup yields CDR1 SGDLS and CDR2 YYNGEE. V shed 2 bases, J shed 1 base, and the junction held 1 base outside the gene matches. CDR3 amino acids: CASSVLAGSYNEQFF. DNA of the CDR3: TGTGCCAGCAGCGTCCTAGCGGGATCCTACAATGAGCAGTTCTTC.

Turning to this clonotype: Compared with germline, one end of the junction differs, possibly owing to a read error. The chain couples TRBV29-1 to TRBJ1-2; D perhaps matches TRBD1 (5 bases). The CDR3 is 13 amino acids. In germline, CDR1 is SQVTM, CDR2 ANQGSEA. CDR3: CSVEDPGVTGYTF. In nucleotides, the CDR3 is TGTAGCGTTGAAGATCCGGGGGTGACGGGCTACACCTTC.

This clonotype was counted between two and nine times. The chain is built from TRBV2 and TRBJ1-1; the D gene is possibly TRBD1 (6 bases). From germline, CDR1 is SNHLY and CDR2 FYNNEI. The CDR3 sequence is 15 residues long. V was pared by 3 bases and J by 1 base, with 12 bases between. CDR3 amino acids: CASSDLGGRNTEAFF. The CDR3 bases are TGTGCCAGCAGTGATTTGGGGGGGCGGAACACTGAAGCTTTCTTT.

This clonotype was observed many times. This rearrangement joins TRBV6-5 to TRBJ2-7; no definite D call. The CDR3 sequence is 13 residues long. The germline gives CDR1 MNHEY, CDR2 SVGAGI. Trimming left V 2 bases short and J 3 bases short, with 8 bases between. The CDR3 DNA reads TGTGCCAGCAGTTACGGTCCCGGCTACGAGCAGTACTTC. This codes for CASSYGPGYEQYF.

The V call is TRBV28, the J call TRBJ1-1; TRBD1 might be the D (6 bases). Germline V gene data show CDR1 as MDHEN and CDR2 as SYDVKM. The CDR3 extends over 13 amino acids. The V gene lost 8 bases and the J gene lost 4 bases, with 14 bases spanning the gap. The chain's CDR3 is CASAHRVRTEAFF. DNA of the CDR3: TGTGCCAGCGCTCACAGGGTACGCACTGAAGCTTTCTTT.

The V call is TRBV25-1, the J call TRBJ2-5; D possibly matches TRBD1 or TRBD2 (5 bases each). Near its end, the DNA agrees better with TRBJ2-7, so the J call may be wrong. Per germline, CDR1 MGHDK and CDR2 SYGVNS. The CDR3 loop spans 16 amino acids. The CDR3 sequence: CASSEPNPGRGYEQYF. As DNA, the CDR3 is TGTGCCAGCAGTGAACCGAACCCGGGACGAGGCTACGAGCAGTACTTC.

On this clonotype: Germline and junction disagree at one end, which may indicate a read error. The CDR3 region is CASNLSMSVSSYEQYF. The CDR3 nucleotides are TGTGCCAGCAACTTATCTATGAGCGTAAGCTCCTACGAGCAGTACTTC. The chain recombines TRBV11-2 with TRBJ2-7; D is unresolved. CDR3 length equals 16 residues. CDR1 is SGHAT and CDR2 is FQNNGV in the germline V gene. Looking up the rest from reference TRBV11-2 and TRBJ2-7 gives the full variable domain: EAGVAQSPRYKIIEKRQSVAFWCNPISGHATLYWYQQILGQGPKLLIQFQNNGVVDDSQLPKDRFSAERLKGVDSTLKIQPAKLEDSAVYLCASNLSMSVSSYEQYFGPGTRLTVT.

This clonotype was observed a few times. The CDR3 reads CASSVGPVGTATYEQYF. CDR3 sequence (DNA): TGTGCCAGCAGCGTAGGACCAGTCGGTACCGCAACCTACGAGCAGTACTTC. The chain employs TRBV9 and TRBJ2-7, with D unresolved. The CDR3 totals 17 residues. CDR1 is SGDLS and CDR2 is YYNGEE in the germline V gene. V was cut by 0 bases and J by 2 bases, with 18 bases left in between.

The table lists this clonotype with a few counts. J is TRBJ1-2 and V is TRBV10-3, with D maybe TRBD1 (6 bases). V shed 3 bases and J shed 1 base, with 12 bases lying between them. The germline CDR1 and CDR2 sequences are ENHRY and SYGVKD. This CDR3 comprises 15 residues. CDR3 protein: CAISDRGGSNYGYTF. In nucleotides, the CDR3 is TGTGCCATCAGTGACAGGGGAGGGAGTAACTATGGCTACACCTTC.

V gene TRBV7-3 combines with J gene TRBJ2-3, with a possible D match to TRBD1 (6 bases). CDR3 size: 14 residues. Trimming took 5 bases from V and 2 from J, leaving 11 bases between them. Germline lookup yields CDR1 SGHTA and CDR2 FQGTGA. CDR3 in DNA: TGTGCCAGCAGCCCACAGGGAAACACAGATACGCAGTATTTT. This encodes CASSPQGNTDTQYF.

The chain uses TRBV4-3 and TRBJ2-3; 8 nucleotides agree with TRBD2. The J segment lost 2 bases and the V segment lost 1 base, leaving 8 bases of the junction unmatched. Germline CDR1 and CDR2: LGHNA and YSLEER. This CDR3 region has 17 residues. CDR3 residues: CASSQGPSGRSTDTQYF. The CDR3 DNA reads as TGCGCCAGCAGCCAAGGGCCTAGCGGGCGCTCCACAGATACGCAGTATTTT.

This clonotype has just a few counts. The chain recombines TRBV4-3 with TRBJ2-1, with TRBD2 matching 8 bases. The V and J ends lost 1 base and 0 bases, in that order; junction bases with no gene match: 8. The CDR3 covers 18 residues. The V gene's germline CDR1 is LGHNA and CDR2 YSLEER. CDR3 in amino acids: CASSQGPRGGSSYNEQFF. CDR3 bases: TGCGCCAGCAGCCAAGGCCCTCGGGGGGGCAGCTCCTACAATGAGCAGTTCTTC.

The J gene is TRBJ2-5, the V gene TRBV6-2 or TRBV6-3; 16 nucleotides align to TRBD2. Trimming removed 7 bases from V and 4 bases from J; junction bases left unmatched: 6. Germline V CDR1 and CDR2: MNHEY, SVGEGT. The CDR3 has 16 residues. CDR3 region: CASTPGLAGGPETQYF. The DNA for the CDR3 is TGTGCCAGCACCCCGGGACTAGCGGGAGGGCCAGAGACCCAGTACTTC.

This sequence joins TRBV6-4 and TRBJ1-2, with a possible D match to TRBD1 (5 bases). The CDR3 extends over 11 amino acids. V lost 10 bases and J lost 4, with 10 bases in between. Germline CDR1 MRHNA, CDR2 SNTAGT. CDR3 sequence (DNA): TGTGCCACCCGCCAGGGCTATGGCTACACCTTC. This encodes CATRQGYGYTF.

The rearrangement joins TRBV5-6 to TRBJ1-1; 7 bases map to TRBD1. The trim removed 3 bases at V and 2 bases at J, leaving 7 bases unmatched. Germline CDR1 SGHDT, CDR2 YYEEEE. This CDR3 contains 15 residues. The CDR3 DNA is TGTGCCAGCAGCTCCCGACGACAGGGTAACACTGAAGCTTTCTTT. Translating gives CASSSRRQGNTEAFF.

The V call is TRBV7-2, the J call TRBJ1-6; 9 bases are a match to TRBD1. The CDR3 is 14 amino acids. Germline CDR1 is SGHTA and CDR2 is FQGNSA. V lost 7 bases, J lost 8 bases, and 6 bases stayed unmatched. The CDR3 is CASKQDRGYSPLHF. The CDR3 DNA reads TGTGCCAGCAAACAGGACAGGGGATATTCACCCCTCCACTTT.

The V call is TRBV6-5, the J call TRBJ2-1; TRBD2 is a possible D gene (5 bases). Germline values: CDR1 MNHEY, CDR2 SVGAGI. Trimming pared 8 bases from V and 6 bases from J, leaving 8 bases between. This CDR3 contains 11 residues. The CDR3 here is CASRTFNEQFF. Written as DNA, the CDR3 is TGTGCCAGCCGGACTTTCAATGAGCAGTTCTTC.

The gene calls are TRBV18 and TRBJ1-1; D gene uncertain. The germline V gene encodes CDR1 KGHSH and CDR2 LQKENI. The CDR3 is made up of 14 amino acids. The ends were cut back, 5 bases at V and 3 bases at J, with 13 bases in the middle. CDR3 nucleotide sequence: TGTGCCAGCTCATTCTCCCGGGTTGACACTGAAGCTTTCTTT. As protein: CASSFSRVDTEAFF.

The CDR3 DNA sequence: TGTGCCAGCAGCCCCGGCCAAAGGAGCAATGAGCAGTACTTC. It translates to CASSPGQRSNEQYF. J is TRBJ2-1 and V is TRBV7-3; D is unclear. The J call is in doubt because the DNA end fits TRBJ2-7 better. CDR1 and CDR2 from the germline V gene are SGHTA and FQGTGA. The CDR3 totals 14 residues.

This chain links TRBV20-1 with TRBJ1-1, with D hard to call. With 0 bases removed from V and 0 bases from J, the gap between germline ends came to 8 bases. This CDR3 spans 14 amino acids. Germline lookup yields CDR1 DFQATT and CDR2 SNEGSKA (reference sequence). The CDR3, as DNA: TGCAGTGCTAGAGATCCATTTATGAACACTGAAGCTTTCTTT. Protein product: CSARDPFMNTEAFF.

The V and J genes are TRBV10-3 and TRBJ2-6; TRBD1 matches 9 bases. This CDR3 is built from 18 residues. Losses at the gene ends were 3 bases for V and 0 bases for J; bases not matched to a gene: 6. From germline, CDR1 is ENHRY and CDR2 SYGVKD. DNA of the CDR3: TGTGCCATCAGTGAATGGGACAGGGAGGACTCTGGGGCCAACGTCCTGACTTTC. Protein sequence: CAISEWDREDSGANVLTF.

The table lists this clonotype with a count of one. The J gene is TRBJ2-7, the V gene TRBV12-3 or TRBV12-4; TRBD1 might be the D (5 bases). V dropped 1 base and J dropped 6 bases, with 10 bases sitting between them. This CDR3 region has 13 residues. The CDR3 sequence is CASSLGRVVEQYF. DNA of the CDR3: TGTGCCAGCAGTTTAGGCAGGGTCGTCGAGCAGTACTTC.

This chain uses TRBV6-6 with TRBJ1-3; D ambiguous. Per germline, CDR1 MNHNY and CDR2 SVGAGI (reference sequence). V lost 6 bases and J 3 bases, leaving 15 bases between the germline ends. CDR3 length: 15 residues. This CDR3 is CASRGLKDGGNTIYF. In DNA, the CDR3 is TGTGCCAGCAGAGGCCTCAAGGATGGTGGAAACACCATATATTTT.

This clonotype was counted between two and nine times. The chain employs TRBV28 and TRBJ2-7; TRBD2 aligns across 8 bases. CDR3 size: 17 residues. J was trimmed by 4 bases and V by 4 bases; bases with no gene match: 15. The germline gives CDR1 MDHEN, CDR2 SYDVKM. The CDR3 DNA is TGTGCCAGCAGTTCCCTACCGGGACTAGGCCGTGAGTACGAGCAGTACTTC. This encodes CASSSLPGLGREYEQYF.

This clonotype was seen many times. CDR3 nucleotide sequence: TGCAGCGTTTGGGGGGAGACTGAAGCTTTCTTT. Amino acid sequence: CSVWGETEAFF. V usage is TRBV29-1 and J usage is TRBJ1-1, with a weak D call TRBD1 (5 bases). The V gene lost 5 bases and the J gene lost 5 bases, with 9 bases spanning the gap. Germline CDR1 SQVTM, CDR2 ANQGSEA. The CDR3 runs to 11 residues.

Only a few counts were recorded for this clonotype. This chain connects TRBV9 to TRBJ2-1; TRBD2 matches 7 bases. The CDR3 runs to 16 residues. Germline CDR1 is SGDLS and CDR2 is YYNGEE. Germline trimming cut 4 bases from V and 5 bases from J; bases unmatched to any gene: 12. DNA for the CDR3: TGTGCCAGCAGCTCCCGAGGCGGGAGCATTGACAATGAGCAGTTCTTC. Translated, it gives CASSSRGGSIDNEQFF.

The chain is built from TRBV4-1 and TRBJ2-1; 10 positions match TRBD2. Germline V gene data show CDR1 as MGHRA and CDR2 as YSYEKL. CDR3 length: 20 residues. V gave up 0 bases and J gave up 7 bases; unmatched junction bases: 18. The chain's CDR3 is CASSQDRASGRLDRTNEQFF. The CDR3 DNA reads TGCGCCAGCAGCCAAGATAGGGCTAGCGGGAGATTAGACCGAACAAATGAGCAGTTCTTC.

This clonotype was counted between two and nine times. The rearrangement uses TRBV10-3 and TRBJ2-6; D perhaps matches TRBD1 (5 bases). The CDR3 is 14 amino acids. V dropped 7 bases and J dropped 1 base, with 8 bases sitting between them. CDR1 is ENHRY, CDR2 SYGVKD, per germline. In nucleotides, the CDR3 is TGTGCCATCATGCAGGGTTCTGGGGCCAACGTCCTGACTTTC. Its protein is CAIMQGSGANVLTF.

The chain employs TRBV27 and TRBJ1-4; TRBD1 matches 7 bases. The J segment lost 8 bases and the V segment lost 8 bases, leaving 11 bases of the junction unmatched. The CDR3 runs to 14 residues. Germline V gene data show CDR1 as MNHEY and CDR2 as SMNVEV (reference sequence). CDR3 nucleotide sequence: TGTGCCAGCTCTCCAGGGGGAGGGCAGGAAAAACTGTTTTTT. Amino acid sequence: CASSPGGGQEKLFF.